These 27 T cell receptor beta chains were all obtained from the same sample, sequenced in a study of blood T cell repertoires in COVID-19. Here immunoSEQ multiplex PCR was the method, and the copy in TCRdb shows in-frame clones only, minus some. The sample consists of 110,000 to 150,000 clones, 80% to 90% of them appearing once. Sequencing input: peripheral blood. The receptors were sampled from a woman aged 45-59 years with acute or convalescent COVID-19.

The chain is built from TRBV5-1 and TRBJ2-1; 14 nucleotides match TRBD2. The CDR3 consists of 16 residues. V shed 3 bases, J shed 9 bases, and the junction held 8 bases outside the gene matches. In germline, CDR1 is SGHRS, CDR2 YFSETQ. The CDR3 region is CASSYPGLAGVVEQFF. The CDR3 bases are TGCGCCAGCAGCTACCCGGGACTAGCGGGAGTTGTTGAGCAGTTCTTC.

The chain has TRBV5-1 and TRBJ2-1, with 9 nucleotides matching TRBD1. This CDR3 comprises 15 residues. The V and J ends lost 4 bases and 6 bases, in that order; junction bases with no gene match: 8. Germline loops: CDR1 SGHRS, CDR2 YFSETQ. CDR3 sequence (DNA): TGCGCCAGCAGCGTAACACAGGGGGCAGGCAATGAGCAGTTCTTC. It encodes CASSVTQGAGNEQFF. Complete variable domain (other parts from reference TRBV5-1 and TRBJ2-1): KAGVTQTPRYLIKTRGQQVTLSCSPISGHRSVSWYQQTPGQGLQFLFEYFSETQRNKGNFPGRFSGRQFSNSRSEMNVSTLELGDSALYLCASSVTQGAGNEQFFGPGTRLTVL.

This clone was seen just once. The chain employs TRBV5-1 and TRBJ1-4; D is undetermined. V lost 2 bases, J lost 5 bases, and 7 bases lay in between. CDR1 is SGHRS and CDR2 is YFSETQ in the germline V gene. The CDR3 consists of 13 residues. For the CDR3, the DNA is TGCGCCAGCAGCTTCGCGCGAAATGAAAAACTGTTTTTT. Protein: CASSFARNEKLFF.

This clone was recorded once. V usage is TRBV19 and J usage is TRBJ1-1; the match to TRBD1 covers 8 bases. The CDR3 has 16 amino acids. V lost 5 bases and J lost 0; bases outside the gene matches: 8. In germline, CDR1 is LNHDA, CDR2 SQIVND (reference sequence). The CDR3 nucleotides read TGTGCCAGTAGTGGCCGGACAGGGAGGGTGAACACTGAAGCTTTCTTT. It codes for CASSGRTGRVNTEAFF.

CDR3 in DNA: TGTGCCAGCAGCCAAGGTAGCGGGGATCTCCAAGAGACCCAGTACTTC. Translation: CASSQGSGDLQETQYF. The V call is TRBV4-2, the J call TRBJ2-5; 8 bases agree with TRBD2. Germline CDR1 reads LGHNA; CDR2 reads YNFKEQ. Trimming at V came to 1 base and at J to 1 base, leaving 5 bases not matched to a gene. The CDR3 is made up of 16 amino acids.

V usage is TRBV24-1 and J usage is TRBJ2-1; TRBD2 agrees at 16 bases. The CDR3 has 16 amino acids. V lost 4 bases to trimming and J lost 8 bases; unmatched junction nucleotides: 4. Germline V CDR1 and CDR2: KGHDR, SFDVKD. CDR3 sequence reads: CATSDSGLAGGYEQFF. Written as DNA, the CDR3 is TGTGCCACCAGTGACTCGGGACTAGCGGGAGGGTATGAGCAGTTCTTC.

The gene calls are TRBV2 and TRBJ1-4, with 10 bases identical to TRBD1. With V trimmed by 2 bases and J by 2 bases, 5 bases remained unmatched. The CDR3 has 17 residues. Germline loops: CDR1 SNHLY, CDR2 FYNNEI. The CDR3 protein is CASSEPDRGSTNEKLFF. CDR3 DNA sequence: TGTGCCAGCAGTGAACCGGACAGGGGGTCTACTAATGAAAAACTGTTTTTT.

The chain is built from TRBV3-1 (or the pseudogene TRBV3-2) and TRBJ2-7; 7 nucleotides align to TRBD2. The CDR3 is made up of 17 amino acids. CDR1 and CDR2 (germline): LGHDT, YNNKEL (reference sequence). V lost 3 bases to trimming and J lost 0 bases; unmatched junction nucleotides: 11. DNA of the CDR3: TGTGCCAGCAGCCAGGCCGGGCTAGCGGATAGCTCCTACGAGCAGTACTTC. Its translation: CASSQAGLADSSYEQYF.

This clone appeared a few times. The gene calls are TRBV29-1 and TRBJ1-5; D remains ambiguous. The germline V gene encodes CDR1 SQVTM and CDR2 ANQGSEA. Between the trimmed V and J ends, which lost 6 bases and 5 bases, there was a span of 20 bases. CDR3 length: 15 amino acids. In DNA, the CDR3 is TGCAGCGTCCAGAACGGAGCCCTGGGAGATCAGCCCCAGCATTTT. It codes for CSVQNGALGDQPQHF. The full variable domain, in which reference TRBV29-1 and TRBJ1-5 provide the parts outside the CDR3, is SAVISQKPSRDICQRGTSLTIQCQVDSQVTMMFWYRQQPGQSLTLIATANQGSEATYESGFVIDKFPISRPNLTFSTLTVSNMSPEDSSIYLCSVQNGALGDQPQHFGDGTRLSIL.

The CDR3 sequence: CASSVVDNTEAFF. The CDR3 DNA reads TGTGCCAGCAGCGTAGTAGATAACACTGAAGCTTTCTTT. This chain joins TRBV9 and TRBJ1-1, with no clear D. The CDR3 extends over 13 amino acids. Germline CDR1 and CDR2: SGDLS and YYNGEE. With 0 bases removed from V and 2 bases from J, the gap between germline ends came to 5 bases.

This chain joins TRBV7-9 and TRBJ2-1; 12 bases are shared with TRBD2. V gave up 5 bases and J gave up 5 bases; unmatched junction bases: 22. This CDR3 is 21 amino acids long. CDR1 is SEHNR and CDR2 is FQNEAQ in the germline V gene (reference sequence). The CDR3 DNA follows: TGTGCCAGCAGCATTAGCGCGTGGAGGACAGGGTCTAGCGGGGGGGACAATGAGCAGTTCTTC. Protein: CASSISAWRTGSSGGDNEQFF.

J is TRBJ1-3 and V is TRBV3-1 (or the pseudogene TRBV3-2); D is unresolved. The length of the CDR3 is 12 residues. CDR1 is LGHDT, CDR2 YNNKEL, per germline (reference sequence). V lost 1 base and J 7 bases, leaving 5 bases between the germline ends. CDR3 sequence: CASSQGQNTIYF. The CDR3 nucleotides are TGTGCCAGCAGCCAAGGCCAGAACACCATATATTTT.

This rearrangement joins TRBV29-1 to TRBJ1-1; D remains unclear. Trimming stripped 6 bases from V and 1 base from J, with 9 bases between. The germline gives CDR1 SQVTM, CDR2 ANQGSEA. The CDR3 is 12 amino acids. CDR3 amino acids: CSVVAGNTEAFF. In DNA, the CDR3 is TGCAGCGTAGTTGCCGGGAACACTGAAGCTTTCTTT.

The V and J genes are TRBV5-1 and TRBJ1-6, with 9 nucleotides matching TRBD1. CDR3 length: 16 amino acids. V shed 0 bases and J 6 bases; nucleotides not matched to a gene: 4. CDR1 is SGHRS and CDR2 is YFSETQ in the germline V gene. As DNA, the CDR3 is TGCGCCAGCAGCTTGGGCCCGGGACAGGGTAATTCACCCCTCCACTTT. It yields the protein CASSLGPGQGNSPLHF.

The V gene is TRBV10-3, the J gene TRBJ2-1, with 10 positions matching TRBD2. From germline, CDR1 is ENHRY and CDR2 SYGVKD. V was clipped by 7 bases and J by 7 bases; unmatched bases: 4. The CDR3 runs 13 residues. The CDR3 DNA reads as TGTGCCATCACGGCTAGCGGGGGAAATGAGCAGTTCTTC. It translates to CAITASGGNEQFF.

CDR3 sequence (DNA): TGTGCCAGCAGTGAAGGTCTAGGATTCTCCCGGGCTGAAGCTTTCTTT. Residues: CASSEGLGFSRAEAFF. V is TRBV6-1 and J is TRBJ1-1; D unresolved. There are 16 residues in the CDR3. V dropped 1 base and J dropped 6 bases, with 18 bases sitting between them. CDR1 is MNHNS, CDR2 SASEGT, per germline.

The gene calls are TRBV10-1 and TRBJ2-7; a weak D match, TRBD1 (5 bases). Between the trimmed V and J ends, which lost 3 bases and 5 bases, there was a span of 14 bases. The CDR3 has 14 residues. Germline CDR1 is WNHNN and CDR2 is SYGVQD (reference sequence). The CDR3 DNA reads as TGCGCCAGCAGTGATTTACAGGTAGCCAACGAGCAGTACTTC. Its protein product is CASSDLQVANEQYF.

CDR3 amino acids: CASSLYPNTEAFF. The CDR3 DNA reads as TGTGCCAGCAGTTTATATCCGAACACTGAAGCTTTCTTT. The chain employs TRBV12-3 or TRBV12-4 and TRBJ1-1, with D uncertain. Trimming left V 2 bases short and J 1 base short, with 5 bases between. CDR3 length: 13 residues.

This chain uses TRBV2 with TRBJ1-5; D gene unclear. The CDR3 runs 13 residues. The V and J ends lost 7 bases and 0 bases respectively, with 7 bases between them. Germline values: CDR1 SNHLY, CDR2 FYNNEI. CDR3 bases: TGTGCCAGCAACTATTATAGCAATCAGCCCCAGCATTTT. Its translation is CASNYYSNQPQHF.

The chain has TRBV3-1 (or the pseudogene TRBV3-2) and TRBJ2-1, with D tentatively TRBD2 (5 bases). V lost 6 bases and J 3 bases, leaving 15 bases between the germline ends. CDR1 is LGHDT and CDR2 is YNNKEL in the germline V gene (reference sequence). The length of the CDR3 is 15 residues. CDR3 sequence reads: CASRTGISGYNEQFF. The CDR3 bases are TGTGCCAGCAGAACGGGGATTTCGGGCTACAATGAGCAGTTCTTC.

The chain is built from TRBV6-5 and TRBJ2-1; TRBD2 aligns across 9 bases. V lost 0 bases and J lost 15; bases outside the gene matches: 15. Germline CDR1 is MNHEY and CDR2 is SVGAGI. The length of the CDR3 is 16 residues. The CDR3 protein is CASSYSGTSPSYLRFF. The CDR3 region has the DNA TGTGCCAGCAGTTACTCGGGGACTAGCCCTTCTTACTTGAGGTTCTTC.

The genes are TRBV28 and TRBJ1-5, with 12 bases matching TRBD1. Germline V gene data show CDR1 as MDHEN and CDR2 as SYDVKM. This CDR3 region has 16 residues. Trimming removed 6 bases from V and 6 bases from J; junction bases left unmatched: 9. The CDR3 DNA follows: TGTGCCAGCAGGGTAGGAGGGACAGGGGGCGTTCAGCCCCAGCATTTT. It is translated as CASRVGGTGGVQPQHF.

The genes are TRBV6-5 and TRBJ2-3; 7 bases agree with TRBD2. Trimming took 5 bases from V and 2 from J; bases not matched to a gene: 4. There are 14 residues in the CDR3. Germline CDR1 MNHEY, CDR2 SVGAGI. In DNA, the CDR3 is TGTGCCAGCAGTCGGGGAGGGCCCACAGATACGCAGTATTTT. Its protein is CASSRGGPTDTQYF.

The chain recombines TRBV27 with TRBJ2-7, with D maybe TRBD2 (5 bases). The germline V gene has CDR1 MNHEY and CDR2 SMNVEV (reference sequence). The CDR3 covers 14 residues. Trimming removed 0 bases from V and 3 bases from J, with 9 bases in between. The CDR3 DNA reads as TGTGCCAGCAGTTTATCTTGGAGGATCTACGAGCAGTACTTC. This translates into CASSLSWRIYEQYF.

The rearrangement uses TRBV27 and TRBJ2-7; 9 nucleotides match TRBD1. The germline V gene encodes CDR1 MNHEY and CDR2 SMNVEV (reference sequence). The V gene end was trimmed by 5 bases and the J gene end by 0 bases; junction bases not matched to a gene: 5. This CDR3 has 15 residues. The CDR3: CASSHRDRVSYEQYF. The CDR3 bases are TGTGCCAGCAGTCACCGGGACAGGGTCTCCTACGAGCAGTACTTC.

CDR3 DNA sequence: TGTGCCAGCAGCTCCTCCACAGGGTTTGGTTCACCCCTCCACTTT. Translation: CASSSSTGFGSPLHF. V usage is TRBV11-2 and J usage is TRBJ1-6, with D possibly matching TRBD1 (6 bases). The V and J ends lost 4 bases and 9 bases respectively, with 16 bases between them. The CDR3 loop spans 15 amino acids. Germline CDR1 and CDR2: SGHAT and FQNNGV.

The V call is TRBV14, the J call TRBJ2-7, with TRBD2 identical over 10 bases. With V trimmed by 4 bases and J by 7 bases, 1 base remained unmatched. The CDR3 extends over 12 amino acids. Germline V gene data show CDR1 as SGHDN and CDR2 as FVKESK. Here the CDR3 reads CASSPAGGEQYF. CDR3 bases: TGTGCCAGCAGCCCAGCGGGGGGGGAGCAGTACTTC.